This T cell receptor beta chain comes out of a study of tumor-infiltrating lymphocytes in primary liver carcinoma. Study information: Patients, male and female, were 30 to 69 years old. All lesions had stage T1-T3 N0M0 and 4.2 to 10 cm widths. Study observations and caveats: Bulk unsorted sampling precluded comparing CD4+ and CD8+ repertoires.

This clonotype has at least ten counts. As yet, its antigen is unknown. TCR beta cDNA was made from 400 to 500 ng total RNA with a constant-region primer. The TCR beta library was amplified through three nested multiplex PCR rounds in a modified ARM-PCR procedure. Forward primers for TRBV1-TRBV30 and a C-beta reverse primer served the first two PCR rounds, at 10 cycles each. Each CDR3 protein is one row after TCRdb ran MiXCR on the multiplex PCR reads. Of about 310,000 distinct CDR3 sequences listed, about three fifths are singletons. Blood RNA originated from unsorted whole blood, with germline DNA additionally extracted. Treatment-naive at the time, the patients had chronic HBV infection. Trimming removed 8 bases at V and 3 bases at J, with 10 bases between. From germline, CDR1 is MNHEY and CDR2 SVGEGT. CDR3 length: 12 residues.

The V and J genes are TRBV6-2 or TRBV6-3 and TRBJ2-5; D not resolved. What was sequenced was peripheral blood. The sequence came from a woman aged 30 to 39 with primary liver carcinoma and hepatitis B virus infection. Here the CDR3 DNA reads TGTGCCAGCGGAAAGGGTAAAGAGACCCAGTACTTC. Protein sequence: CASGKGKETQYF.